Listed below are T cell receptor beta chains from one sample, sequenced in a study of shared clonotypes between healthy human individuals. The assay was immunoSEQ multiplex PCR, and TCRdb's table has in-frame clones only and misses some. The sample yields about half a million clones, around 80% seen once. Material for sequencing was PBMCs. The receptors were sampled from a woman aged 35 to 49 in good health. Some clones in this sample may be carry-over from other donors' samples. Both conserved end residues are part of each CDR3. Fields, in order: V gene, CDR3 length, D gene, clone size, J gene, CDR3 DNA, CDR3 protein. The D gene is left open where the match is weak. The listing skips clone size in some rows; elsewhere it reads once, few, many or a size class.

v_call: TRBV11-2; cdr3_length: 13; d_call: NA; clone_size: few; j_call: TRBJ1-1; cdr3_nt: TGTGCCAGCACCCCAGGGAGGGGGACTGAAGCTTTCTTT; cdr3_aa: CASTPGRGTEAFF
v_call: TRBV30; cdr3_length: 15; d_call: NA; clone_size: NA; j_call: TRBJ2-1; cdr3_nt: TGTGCCTGGAGTCGACTCAAAAGCTCCTACAATGAGCAGTTCTTC; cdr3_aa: CAWSRLKSSYNEQFF
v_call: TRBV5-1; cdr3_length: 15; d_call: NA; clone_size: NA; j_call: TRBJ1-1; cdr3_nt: TGCGCCAGCAGCCCGGATCGTGAATTGAACACTGAAGCTTTCTTT; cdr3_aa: CASSPDRELNTEAFF
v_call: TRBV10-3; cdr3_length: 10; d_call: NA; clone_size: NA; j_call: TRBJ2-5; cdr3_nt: TGTGCCATCCGACAAGAGACCCAGTACTTC; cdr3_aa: CAIRQETQYF
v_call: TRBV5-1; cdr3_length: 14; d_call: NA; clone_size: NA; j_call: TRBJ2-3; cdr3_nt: TGCGCCAGCAGCCCAAGCACTAGCACAGATACGCAGTATTTT; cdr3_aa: CASSPSTSTDTQYF
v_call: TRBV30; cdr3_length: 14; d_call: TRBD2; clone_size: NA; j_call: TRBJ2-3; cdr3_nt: TGTGCCTGGAGTGTGGGTAGCGGGGCAGATACGCAGTATTTT; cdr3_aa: CAWSVGSGADTQYF
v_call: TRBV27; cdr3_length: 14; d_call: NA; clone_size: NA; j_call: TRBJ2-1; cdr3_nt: TGTGCCAGCAGTTTAATGGTGGCTAACAATGAGCAGTTCTTC; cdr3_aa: CASSLMVANNEQFF
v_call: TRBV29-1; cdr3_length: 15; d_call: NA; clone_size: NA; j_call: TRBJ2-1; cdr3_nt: TGCAGCGTTGAAGATACAGGACTTAGAGAGGGTGAGCAGTTCTTC; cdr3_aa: CSVEDTGLREGEQFF
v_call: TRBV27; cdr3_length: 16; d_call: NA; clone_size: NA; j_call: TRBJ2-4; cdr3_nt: TGTGCCAGCAGCTCAGTTTTGGACTGGGCCAAAAACATTCAGTACTTC; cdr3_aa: CASSSVLDWAKNIQYF
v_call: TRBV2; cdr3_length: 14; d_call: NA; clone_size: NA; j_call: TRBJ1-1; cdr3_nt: TGTGCCAGCAGGAGGGGTAGCCATGGCACTGAAGCTTTCTTT; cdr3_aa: CASRRGSHGTEAFF
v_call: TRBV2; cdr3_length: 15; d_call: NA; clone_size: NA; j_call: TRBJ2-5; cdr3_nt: TGTGCCAGCAGTCCATCTCGGGGGTACCAAGAGACCCAGTACTTC; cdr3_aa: CASSPSRGYQETQYF
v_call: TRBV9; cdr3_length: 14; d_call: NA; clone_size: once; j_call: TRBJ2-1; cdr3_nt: TGTGCCAGCAGCGTAGGTGGAGGGTCCAATGAGCAGTTCTTC; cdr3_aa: CASSVGGGSNEQFF
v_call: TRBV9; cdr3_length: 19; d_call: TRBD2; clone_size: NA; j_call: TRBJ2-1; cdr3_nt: TGTGCCAGCAGCGTATTTTCTAGCGGGAGGAACAGCTCCTACAATGAGCAGTTCTTC; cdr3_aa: CASSVFSSGRNSSYNEQFF
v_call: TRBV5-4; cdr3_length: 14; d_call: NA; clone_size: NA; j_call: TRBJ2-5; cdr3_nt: TGTGCCAGCAGCTTGGCGAAAGGACAAGAGACCCAGTACTTC; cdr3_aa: CASSLAKGQETQYF
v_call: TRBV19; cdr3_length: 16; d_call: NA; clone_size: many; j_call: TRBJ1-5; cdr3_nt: TGTGCCAGTAGTATCGTATACCGCCGGGGCAATCAGCCCCAGCATTTT; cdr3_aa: CASSIVYRRGNQPQHF
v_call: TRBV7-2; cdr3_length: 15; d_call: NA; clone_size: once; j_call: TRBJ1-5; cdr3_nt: TGTGCCAGCAGCCCTACGGTACTGAACGATCAGCCCCAGCATTTT; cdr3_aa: CASSPTVLNDQPQHF
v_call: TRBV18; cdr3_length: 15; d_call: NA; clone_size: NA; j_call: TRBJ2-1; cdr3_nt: TGTGCCAGCTCACCAATGGCGAAACGTGACAATGAGCAGTTCTTC; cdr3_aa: CASSPMAKRDNEQFF
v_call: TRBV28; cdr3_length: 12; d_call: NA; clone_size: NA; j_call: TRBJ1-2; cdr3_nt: TGTGCCAGCACCCCAGGGAACTATGGCTACACCTTC; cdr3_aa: CASTPGNYGYTF
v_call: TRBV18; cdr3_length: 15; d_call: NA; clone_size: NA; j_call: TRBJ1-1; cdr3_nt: TGTGCCAGCTCACCCGAAAGGCGATTCAACACTGAAGCTTTCTTT; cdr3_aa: CASSPERRFNTEAFF
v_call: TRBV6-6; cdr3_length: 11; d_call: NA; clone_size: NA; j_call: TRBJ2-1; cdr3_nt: TGTGCCAGCAGTTACGGGCGGGAGCAGTTCTTC; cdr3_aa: CASSYGREQFF
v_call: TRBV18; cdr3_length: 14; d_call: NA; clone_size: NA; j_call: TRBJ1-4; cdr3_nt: TGTGCCAGCTCGAGGGCTCGGTCTAATGAAAAACTGTTTTTT; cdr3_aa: CASSRARSNEKLFF
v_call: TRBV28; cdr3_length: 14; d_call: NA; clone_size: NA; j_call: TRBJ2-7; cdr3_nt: TGTGCCAGCAGTTTAGGTCCCCCGCAGAACGAGCAGTACTTC; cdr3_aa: CASSLGPPQNEQYF
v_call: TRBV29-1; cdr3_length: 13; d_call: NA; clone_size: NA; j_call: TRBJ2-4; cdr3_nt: TGCAGCGTTGGAGGGGGACCAAAAAACATTCAGTACTTC; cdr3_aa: CSVGGGPKNIQYF
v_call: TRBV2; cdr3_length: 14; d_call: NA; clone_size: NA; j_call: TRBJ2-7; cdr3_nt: TGTGCCAGCAGTACCCCGGTGGGGAGCTACGAGCAGTACTTC; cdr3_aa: CASSTPVGSYEQYF
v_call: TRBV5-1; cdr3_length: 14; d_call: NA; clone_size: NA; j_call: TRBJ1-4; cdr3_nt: TGCGCCACGAGACAGCAGCCAACTAATGAAAAACTGTTTTTT; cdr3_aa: CATRQQPTNEKLFF
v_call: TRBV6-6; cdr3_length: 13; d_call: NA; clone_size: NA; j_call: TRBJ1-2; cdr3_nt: TGTGCCAGCAGTTACGTGGACATGGATGGCTACACCTTC; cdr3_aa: CASSYVDMDGYTF
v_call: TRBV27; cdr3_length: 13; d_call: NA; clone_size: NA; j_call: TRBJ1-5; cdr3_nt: TGTGCCAGCAGTTTCAAGGGGGATCAGCCCCAGCATTTT; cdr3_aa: CASSFKGDQPQHF
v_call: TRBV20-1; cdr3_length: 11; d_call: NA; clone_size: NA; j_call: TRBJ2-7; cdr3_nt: TGCAGTGCTAGTTCGGGCTACGAGCAGTACTTC; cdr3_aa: CSASSGYEQYF
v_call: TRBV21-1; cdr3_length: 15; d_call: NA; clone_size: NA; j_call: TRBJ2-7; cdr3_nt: TGTGCCAGCAGCAAAGGAGGGGATGGCTCCTACGAGCAGTACTTC; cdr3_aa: CASSKGGDGSYEQYF
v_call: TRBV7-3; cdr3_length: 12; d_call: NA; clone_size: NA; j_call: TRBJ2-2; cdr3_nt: TGTGCCAGCAGCCGAAACACCGGGGAGCTGTTTTTT; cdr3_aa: CASSRNTGELFF
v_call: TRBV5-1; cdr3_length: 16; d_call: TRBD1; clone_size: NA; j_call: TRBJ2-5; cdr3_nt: TGCGCCAGCAGCCGGGGGGACAGGGGGCGCGTGGAGACCCAGTACTTC; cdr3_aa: CASSRGDRGRVETQYF
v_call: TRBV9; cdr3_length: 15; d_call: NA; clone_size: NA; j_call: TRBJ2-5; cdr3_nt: TGTGCCAGCAGCGTAGCAGGGCTGGGGCAAGAGACCCAGTACTTC; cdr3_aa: CASSVAGLGQETQYF
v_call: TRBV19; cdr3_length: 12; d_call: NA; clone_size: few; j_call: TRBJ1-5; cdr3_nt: TGTGCCAGTAGTTTTGTTTTTCAGCCCCAGCATTTT; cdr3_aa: CASSFVFQPQHF
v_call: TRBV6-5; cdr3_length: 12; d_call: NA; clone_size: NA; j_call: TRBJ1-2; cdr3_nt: TGTGCCAGCAGGAACTATGGACGTGGCTACACCTTC; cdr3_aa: CASRNYGRGYTF
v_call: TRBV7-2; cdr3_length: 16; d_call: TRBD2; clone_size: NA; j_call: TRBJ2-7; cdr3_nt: TGTGCCAGCAGCTTAGGATCTAGCGGGGGTCCCCGGGAGCAGTACTTC; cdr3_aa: CASSLGSSGGPREQYF
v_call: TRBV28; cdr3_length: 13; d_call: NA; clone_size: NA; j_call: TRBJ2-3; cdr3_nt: TGTGCCAACTCAGGGGGGAGCACAGATACGCAGTATTTT; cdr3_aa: CANSGGSTDTQYF
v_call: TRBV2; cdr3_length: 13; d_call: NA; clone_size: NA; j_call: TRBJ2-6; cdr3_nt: TGTGCCAGCTCCGTCGAGGGGGCCAACGTCCTGACTTTC; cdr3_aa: CASSVEGANVLTF
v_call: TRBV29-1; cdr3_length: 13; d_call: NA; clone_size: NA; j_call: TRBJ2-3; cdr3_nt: TGCAGCGTTGAACCTGGGAACACAGATACGCAGTATTTT; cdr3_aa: CSVEPGNTDTQYF
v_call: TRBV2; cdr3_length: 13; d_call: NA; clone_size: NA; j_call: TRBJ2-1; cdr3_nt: TGTGCCAGCAGACACCCTAGCTCCAATGAGCAGTTCTTC; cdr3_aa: CASRHPSSNEQFF
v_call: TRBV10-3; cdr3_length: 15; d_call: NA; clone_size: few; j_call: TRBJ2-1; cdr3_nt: TGTGCCATCAGTGAGTCGGGTTACGGGGCAAATGAGCAGTTCTTC; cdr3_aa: CAISESGYGANEQFF
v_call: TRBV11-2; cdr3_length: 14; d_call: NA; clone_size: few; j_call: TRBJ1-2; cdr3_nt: TGTGCCAGCAGCTTGGCCGAGGGGCTCTATGGCTACACCTTC; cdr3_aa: CASSLAEGLYGYTF
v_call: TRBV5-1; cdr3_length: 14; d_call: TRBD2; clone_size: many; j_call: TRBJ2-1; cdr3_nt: TGCGCCAGCAGCTTGGTTGCGACTAGCGATGAGCAGTTCTTC; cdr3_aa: CASSLVATSDEQFF
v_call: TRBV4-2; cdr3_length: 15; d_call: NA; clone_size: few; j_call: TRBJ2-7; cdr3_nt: TGTGCCAGCAGCCAAGGCAGGAACTTCTACTACGAGCAGTACTTC; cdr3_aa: CASSQGRNFYYEQYF
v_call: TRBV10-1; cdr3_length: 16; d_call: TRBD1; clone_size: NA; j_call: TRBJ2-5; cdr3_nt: TGCGCCAGCAGTGAATCGGGACAGGGGGGACAAGAGACCCAGTACTTC; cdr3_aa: CASSESGQGGQETQYF
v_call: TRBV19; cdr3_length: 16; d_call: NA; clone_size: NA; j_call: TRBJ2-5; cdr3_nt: TGTGCCAGTAGTATAGAAGACCGGCCAGGCGGGGAGACCCAGTACTTC; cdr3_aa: CASSIEDRPGGETQYF
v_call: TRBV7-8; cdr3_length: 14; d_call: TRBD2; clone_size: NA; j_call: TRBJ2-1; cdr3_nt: TGTGCCAGCAGCTTAGCCACTAGCGGTAATGAGCAGTTCTTC; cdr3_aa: CASSLATSGNEQFF
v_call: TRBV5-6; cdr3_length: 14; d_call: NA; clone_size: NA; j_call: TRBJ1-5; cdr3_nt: TGTGCCAGCAGCTTCCAGGGGAGCAATCAGCCCCAGCATTTT; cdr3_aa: CASSFQGSNQPQHF
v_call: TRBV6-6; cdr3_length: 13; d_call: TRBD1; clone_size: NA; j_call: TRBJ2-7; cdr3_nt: TGTGCCAGCACCCGGGACAGACTCTACGAGCAGTACTTC; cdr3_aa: CASTRDRLYEQYF
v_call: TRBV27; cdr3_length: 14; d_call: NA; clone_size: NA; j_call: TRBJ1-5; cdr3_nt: TGTGCCAGCAGTCCGACCCCCGATAATCAGCCCCAGCATTTT; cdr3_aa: CASSPTPDNQPQHF
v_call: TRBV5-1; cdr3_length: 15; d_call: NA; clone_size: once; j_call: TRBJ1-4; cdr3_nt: TGCGCCAGCAGCTTGTACCCCCAGAAAAATGAAAAACTGTTTTTT; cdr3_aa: CASSLYPQKNEKLFF
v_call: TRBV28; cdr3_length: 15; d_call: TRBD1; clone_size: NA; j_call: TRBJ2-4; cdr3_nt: TGTGCCAGCAGCCGGGACAGGGGGGGGAAAAACATTCAGTACTTC; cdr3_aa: CASSRDRGGKNIQYF
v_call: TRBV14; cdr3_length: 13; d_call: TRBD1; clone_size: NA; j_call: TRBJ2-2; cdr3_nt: TGTGCCAGCAGCGGACAGGTCACCGGGGAGCTGTTTTTT; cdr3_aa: CASSGQVTGELFF
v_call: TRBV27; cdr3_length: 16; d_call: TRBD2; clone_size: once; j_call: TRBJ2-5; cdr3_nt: TGTGCCAGCAGTTTTCTTACTAGCGGGATACAAGAGACCCAGTACTTC; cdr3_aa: CASSFLTSGIQETQYF
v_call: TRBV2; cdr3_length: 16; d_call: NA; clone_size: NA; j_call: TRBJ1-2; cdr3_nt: TGTGCCAGCAGTGAGCTCGCGGGGGTTCCCAACTATGGCTACACCTTC; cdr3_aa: CASSELAGVPNYGYTF
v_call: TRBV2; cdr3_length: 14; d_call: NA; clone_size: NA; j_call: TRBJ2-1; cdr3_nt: TGTGCCAGCGGCGCCGGGTCCCCGTCCAATGAGCAGTTCTTC; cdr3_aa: CASGAGSPSNEQFF